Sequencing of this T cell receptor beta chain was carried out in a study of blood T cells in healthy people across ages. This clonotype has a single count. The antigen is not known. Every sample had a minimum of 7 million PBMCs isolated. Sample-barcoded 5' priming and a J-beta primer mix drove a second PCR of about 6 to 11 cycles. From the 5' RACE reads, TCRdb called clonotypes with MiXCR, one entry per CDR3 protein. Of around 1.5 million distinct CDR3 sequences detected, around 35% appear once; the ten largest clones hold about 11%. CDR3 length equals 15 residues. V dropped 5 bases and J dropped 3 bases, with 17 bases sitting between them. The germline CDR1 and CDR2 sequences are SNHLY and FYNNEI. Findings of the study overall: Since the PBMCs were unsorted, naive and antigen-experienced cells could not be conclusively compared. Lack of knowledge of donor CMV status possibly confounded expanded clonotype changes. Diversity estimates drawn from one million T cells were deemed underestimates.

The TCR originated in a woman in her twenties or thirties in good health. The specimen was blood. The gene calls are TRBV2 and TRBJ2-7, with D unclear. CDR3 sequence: CASSIRGALIYEQYF. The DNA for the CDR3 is TGTGCCAGCAGTATTCGAGGAGCCTTAATCTACGAGCAGTACTTC. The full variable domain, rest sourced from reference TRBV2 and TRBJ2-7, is EPEVTQTPSHQVTQMGQEVILRCVPISNHLYFYWYRQILGQKVEFLVSFYNNEISEKSEIFDDQFSVERPDGSNFTLKIRSTKLEDSAMYFCASSIRGALIYEQYFGPGTRLTVT.